Listed below are T cell receptor beta chains from one sample, sequenced in a study of cytomegalovirus exposure and HLA in healthy donors. Profiled with immunoSEQ multiplex PCR; TCRdb holds only in-frame clones, not every one. The repertoire holds around 150,000 clones, with 70% as singletons. Sequences were obtained from PBMCs. The receptor set was obtained from a man aged 18 to 29 in good health and CMV-seropositive. Each CDR3 is given with its conserved first and last residue.

>TRBV1
CTRTQRVGGELFF
>TRBV6-1
CASSGGRDRSTSPLHF
>TRBV5-5
CASRYRQGGGEKLFF
>TRBV7-8
CASSLSGTGSSGNTIYF
>TRBV4-2
CASSQGLNRGTYGYTF
>TRBV6-5
CASSYPGSLGTEAFF
>TRBV6-5
CASSKQGEETQYF
>TRBV5-6
CASSSFDQPQHF
>TRBV11-3
CASSVLREQETQYF
>TRBV30
CARARDRGSKDTEAFF
>TRBV29-1
CSGERESHNEQFF
>TRBV19
CASSYTRETQYF